These 8 T cell receptor beta chains came from one sample sequenced in a study of long-term antiretroviral therapy in people with HIV. Survey-level resolution applied to immunoSEQ assay v3.0. The protocol was immunoSEQ multiplex PCR, while the TCRdb copy is restricted to in-frame clones and leaves out a portion. The sample lists tens of thousands of clones, roughly 87% occurring once. The sequencing here drew on unsorted PBMCs, taken 0.2 years before starting antiretroviral therapy. All receptors derive from a man in his late teens or twenties with HIV.

The V and J genes are TRBV12-5 and TRBJ2-3; D ambiguous. Trimming removed 4 bases at V and 2 bases at J, with 4 bases between. The CDR3 loop spans 12 amino acids. From germline, CDR1 is LGHNT and CDR2 FRNRAP. The CDR3 DNA reads TGTGCTAGTGGTTCGGTCACAGATACGCAGTATTTT. This gives the protein CASGSVTDTQYF. Full variable domain (missing parts from reference TRBV12-5 and TRBJ2-3): DARVTQTPRHKVTEMGQEVTMRCQPILGHNTVFWYRQTMMQGLELLAYFRNRAPLDDSGMPKDRFSAEMPDATLATLKIQPSEPRDSAVYFCASGSVTDTQYFGPGTRLTVL.

The V gene is TRBV11-2, the J gene TRBJ2-5; D may match TRBD1 or TRBD2 (5 bases each). The germline gives CDR1 SGHAT, CDR2 FQNNGV. Trimming shortened V by 2 bases and J by 4 bases, and 14 bases separated the two germline ends. The CDR3 runs 15 residues. In DNA form, the CDR3 reads TGTGCCAGCAGCTTATCCCCCGAGAGGGGAGAGACCCAGTACTTC. This encodes CASSLSPERGETQYF.

The V gene is TRBV6-1, the J gene TRBJ2-7, with no clear D. CDR1 and CDR2 (germline): MNHNS, SASEGT. The V end lost 4 bases, the J end lost 2 bases, and 12 bases lay between the germline ends. The length of the CDR3 is 14 residues. The CDR3 is CASSVARKTYEQYF. The DNA for the CDR3 is TGTGCCAGCAGTGTAGCCAGGAAGACCTACGAGCAGTACTTC.

The V gene is TRBV9, the J gene TRBJ2-5; either TRBD1 or TRBD2 may supply D (5 bases each). Germline V CDR1 and CDR2: SGDLS, YYNGEE. The CDR3 extends over 15 amino acids. V lost 0 bases and J 4 bases, leaving 13 bases between the germline ends. CDR3 sequence: CASSVDGDQAETQYF. The CDR3 nucleotides read TGTGCCAGCAGCGTAGACGGGGACCAGGCAGAGACCCAGTACTTC. Full variable domain (rest looked up from reference TRBV9 and TRBJ2-5): DSGVTQTPKHLITATGQRVTLRCSPRSGDLSVYWYQQSLDQGLQFLIQYYNGEERAKGNILERFSAQQFPDLHSELNLSSLELGDSALYFCASSVDGDQAETQYFGPGTRLLVL.

The chain employs TRBV19 and TRBJ1-1, with TRBD1 as a possible D gene (5 bases). The V gene's germline CDR1 is LNHDA and CDR2 SQIVND (reference sequence). The CDR3 runs 13 residues. V lost 10 bases, J lost 1 base, and 13 bases lay in between. CDR3 nucleotides: TGTGCCACCACGGGGGGGTGGAACACTGAAGCTTTCTTT. It yields the protein CATTGGWNTEAFF.

The chain combines TRBV13 with TRBJ2-2; D unclear. This CDR3 has 14 amino acids. V shed 4 bases and J shed 2 bases, with 8 bases lying between them. Germline assignment: CDR1 PRHDT and CDR2 FYEKMQ (reference sequence). Here the CDR3 reads CASSSTSNTGELFF. The CDR3 bases are TGTGCCAGCAGCTCGACCTCTAACACCGGGGAGCTGTTTTTT. The whole variable domain, filled in from reference TRBV13 and TRBJ2-2, reads AAGVIQSPRHLIKEKRETATLKCYPIPRHDTVYWYQQGPGQDPQFLISFYEKMQSDKGSIPDRFSAQQFSDYHSELNMSSLELGDSALYFCASSSTSNTGELFFGEGSRLTVL.

The rearrangement uses TRBV15 and TRBJ2-3, with D hard to call. Germline V CDR1 and CDR2: LNHNV, YYDKDF (reference sequence). The V end lost 6 bases, the J end lost 10 bases, and 17 bases lay between the germline ends. This CDR3 has 13 residues. CDR3 loop: CATSPRPVVPQYF. CDR3 nucleotides: TGTGCCACCAGTCCGAGACCAGTAGTCCCGCAGTATTTT.

The chain recombines TRBV28 with TRBJ2-7; either TRBD1 or TRBD2 may supply D (6 bases each). From germline, CDR1 is MDHEN and CDR2 SYDVKM. Trimming pared 5 bases from V and 3 bases from J, leaving 11 bases between. The CDR3 loop spans 13 amino acids. As DNA, the CDR3 is TGTGCCAGCAGTGAGGGGGGTTTCTACGAGCAGTACTTC. Its protein product is CASSEGGFYEQYF.